The clone carrying this T cell receptor beta chain was counted between two and nine times. What it binds is unknown. TCRdb reprocessed the 5' RACE reads with MiXCR, giving one entry per CDR3 protein. Counted here are under 300,000 distinct CDR3 sequences, more than 15% occurring once; the ten biggest clones make up under 30%. The data are from a study of T-cell memory formation after mild COVID-19. In the study overall: Largely donor-specific TCR clusters were found.

The study's findings and limits: Among CD4+ contracting clones, most were CM and EM, and CD8+ ones EMRA.

The germline CDR1 and CDR2 sequences are KGHSH and LQKENI. This CDR3 is built from 15 residues. Trimming pared 2 bases from V and 0 bases from J, leaving 5 bases between. The sequence was collected from a man aged 18 to 29 who had mild COVID-19 (a few samples of this study predate the infection). Cell type and time point are not known. This rearrangement joins TRBV18 to TRBJ2-6; no definite D call. The sequenced sample was PBMCs or a T cell subset sorted from them (not recorded which). In nucleotides, the CDR3 is TGTGCCAGCTCACCATTAGCCTCTGGGGCCAACGTCCTGACTTTC. Its translation: CASSPLASGANVLTF.